Following are 27 T cell receptor beta chains from one sample sequenced in a study of blood T cell repertoires in COVID-19. TCRdb's table, derived via immunoSEQ multiplex PCR, lists solely in-frame clones and lacks some. The table has roughly 200,000 clones, approximately 75% seen once. Sequenced input: PBMCs or T cells enriched from blood (not recorded which). The receptor set was obtained from a man between 40 and 49 years old who had recovered from COVID-19.

The chain links TRBV7-2 to TRBJ2-1, with D possibly being TRBD2 (6 bases). V lost 1 base to trimming and J lost 5 bases, with 15 bases between them. The CDR3 runs 16 residues. Germline V CDR1 and CDR2: SGHTA, FQGNSA. CDR3 bases: TGTGCCAGCAGCTTAGTTTCTCGGGCGGGGCACAATGAGCAGTTCTTC. Protein product: CASSLVSRAGHNEQFF. Together with reference TRBV7-2 and TRBJ2-1, the CDR3 gives the full variable domain: GAGVSQSPSNKVTEKGKDVELRCDPISGHTALYWYRQSLGQGLEFLIYFQGNSAPDKSGLPSDRFSAERTGGSVSTLTIQRTQQEDSAVYLCASSLVSRAGHNEQFFGPGTRLTVL.

The chain carries TRBV5-1 and TRBJ2-1, with TRBD1 matching 11 bases. Germline-derived CDR1 and CDR2 are SGHRS and YFSETQ. Germline trimming cut 6 bases from V and 7 bases from J; bases unmatched to any gene: 6. The length of the CDR3 is 14 residues. CDR3 in DNA: TGCGCCAGCACCCGGGACAGGGGGTGGAATGAGCAGTTCTTC. Translated, it gives CASTRDRGWNEQFF.

V is TRBV9 and J is TRBJ2-1; 11 bases map to TRBD2. V gave up 1 base and J gave up 3 bases; unmatched junction bases: 3. Germline CDR1 is SGDLS and CDR2 is YYNGEE. The CDR3 has 16 residues. CDR3 in amino acids: CASSVQGTSGYNEQFF. DNA for the CDR3: TGTGCCAGCAGCGTACAGGGGACTAGCGGCTACAATGAGCAGTTCTTC.

This chain links TRBV6-5 with TRBJ1-2; 7 nucleotides align to TRBD1. The junction had 2 bases not matched to a gene; V was cut back by 6 bases and J by 4 bases. CDR1 and CDR2 from the germline V gene are MNHEY and SVGAGI. This CDR3 spans 12 amino acids. This CDR3 reads CASRGQFYGYTF. In DNA form, the CDR3 reads TGTGCCAGCAGGGGACAGTTCTATGGCTACACCTTC.

V and J are TRBV7-3 and TRBJ1-1; D is unresolved. The CDR3 contains 13 residues. Germline CDR1 SGHTA, CDR2 FQGTGA. The V end was cut by 4 bases, the J end by 0 bases, with 6 bases between. Here the CDR3 reads CASSSQLNTEAFF. In nucleotides, the CDR3 is TGTGCCAGCAGCTCGCAGTTGAACACTGAAGCTTTCTTT.

The chain links TRBV27 to TRBJ2-1, with D hard to call. This CDR3 is 13 amino acids long. Germline loops: CDR1 MNHEY, CDR2 SMNVEV (reference sequence). V lost 6 bases and J lost 8, with 14 bases in between. The CDR3 protein is CASSPIMVDEQFF. As DNA, the CDR3 is TGTGCCAGCAGCCCAATAATGGTAGATGAGCAGTTCTTC.

The rearrangement uses TRBV10-3 and TRBJ1-3; D ambiguous. The CDR3 extends over 13 amino acids. V lost 6 bases and J lost 0, with 6 bases in between. Germline V gene data show CDR1 as ENHRY and CDR2 as SYGVKD. CDR3 region: CAIRAPSGNTIYF. The CDR3 region has the DNA TGTGCCATCAGGGCTCCCTCTGGAAACACCATATATTTT.

V is TRBV2 and J is TRBJ1-3; no reliable D call. The CDR3 has 14 residues. Germline CDR1 SNHLY, CDR2 FYNNEI. V was cut by 8 bases and J by 3 bases, with 14 bases left in between. The chain's CDR3 is CASLPGGFGNTIYF. The CDR3 DNA reads as TGTGCCAGCTTACCCGGAGGCTTTGGAAACACCATATATTTT.

This chain joins TRBV5-1 and TRBJ2-7, with 9 bases lining up with TRBD2. Looked up from germline, CDR1 is SGHRS and CDR2 is YFSETQ. The CDR3 is made up of 15 amino acids. The V and J ends lost 2 bases and 4 bases, in that order; junction bases with no gene match: 7. The CDR3 protein is CASSFLAGSTYEQYF. Written as DNA, the CDR3 is TGCGCCAGCAGCTTTCTAGCGGGAAGTACATACGAGCAGTACTTC.

J is TRBJ2-1 and V is TRBV3-1 (or the pseudogene TRBV3-2), with 12 nucleotides matching TRBD2. V lost 4 bases, J lost 15 bases, and 7 bases stayed unmatched. Germline loops: CDR1 LGHDT, CDR2 YNNKEL (reference sequence). There are 13 residues in the CDR3. CDR3: CASSPFTSGRSFF. CDR3 sequence (DNA): TGTGCCAGCAGCCCTTTTACTAGCGGGAGGTCGTTCTTC.

The gene calls are TRBV10-3 and TRBJ2-7; D is unclear. Germline V gene data show CDR1 as ENHRY and CDR2 as SYGVKD. The CDR3 consists of 15 residues. Trimming shortened V by 1 base and J by 3 bases, and 13 bases separated the two germline ends. The CDR3 DNA follows: TGTGCCATCAGTGAGTTGCGGTGGAACCACTACGAGCAGTACTTC. Translating gives CAISELRWNHYEQYF.

The V call is TRBV3-1 (or the pseudogene TRBV3-2), the J call TRBJ2-5; 9 nucleotides align to TRBD1. In germline, CDR1 is LGHDT, CDR2 YNNKEL (reference sequence). V shed 4 bases and J 3 bases; nucleotides not matched to a gene: 0. CDR3 size: 13 residues. The CDR3: CASSRDREETQYF. Written as DNA, the CDR3 is TGTGCCAGCAGCCGGGACAGGGAAGAGACCCAGTACTTC.

The rearrangement joins TRBV11-2 to TRBJ1-2; D unresolved. Germline-derived CDR1 and CDR2 are SGHAT and FQNNGV. V was shortened by 2 bases and J by 3 bases, with 7 bases between the two germline ends. The CDR3 covers 13 residues. The CDR3, as DNA: TGTGCCAGCAGCTTATCGCGGGACTATGGCTACACCTTC. It encodes CASSLSRDYGYTF. Full variable domain (remainder filled in from reference TRBV11-2 and TRBJ1-2): EAGVAQSPRYKIIEKRQSVAFWCNPISGHATLYWYQQILGQGPKLLIQFQNNGVVDDSQLPKDRFSAERLKGVDSTLKIQPAKLEDSAVYLCASSLSRDYGYTFGSGTRLTVV.

The chain uses TRBV3-1 (or the pseudogene TRBV3-2) and TRBJ1-2; no clear D. The length of the CDR3 is 13 residues. Germline CDR1 LGHDT, CDR2 YNNKEL (reference sequence). With 4 bases removed from V and 7 bases from J, the gap between germline ends came to 13 bases. As DNA, the CDR3 is TGTGCCAGCAGCCCGCCGCGGCAGCTTGGCTACACCTTC. This codes for CASSPPRQLGYTF.

This clone was counted a few times. The chain recombines TRBV6-1 with TRBJ2-5; D remains ambiguous. This CDR3 has 11 residues. Germline CDR1 MNHNS, CDR2 SASEGT. The V end lost 2 bases, the J end lost 4 bases, and 2 bases lay between the germline ends. CDR3 sequence reads: CASSERETQYF. For the CDR3, the DNA is TGTGCCAGCAGTGAACGAGAGACCCAGTACTTC.

V and J are TRBV5-1 and TRBJ1-2, with 7 bases that match TRBD1. After removal of 0 bases from V and 6 bases from J, the junction contained 5 bases not matched to a gene. CDR3 length: 14 amino acids. From germline, CDR1 is SGHRS and CDR2 YFSETQ. The CDR3: CASSLEKQGNGYTF. The CDR3 region has the DNA TGCGCCAGCAGCTTGGAGAAACAGGGGAATGGCTACACCTTC.

This rearrangement joins TRBV5-5 to TRBJ1-1, with D uncertain. The CDR3 is 15 residues long. The ends were cut back, 0 bases at V and 5 bases at J, with 14 bases in the middle. Looked up from germline, CDR1 is SGHKS and CDR2 is YYEKEE (reference sequence). The CDR3 loop is CASSLDIGVWTEAFF. CDR3 DNA sequence: TGTGCCAGCAGCTTGGACATTGGAGTATGGACTGAAGCTTTCTTT. The full variable domain, rest sourced from reference TRBV5-5 and TRBJ1-1, is DAGVTQSPTHLIKTRGQQVTLRCSPISGHKSVSWYQQVLGQGPQFIFQYYEKEERGRGNFPDRFSARQFPNYSSELNVNALLLGDSALYLCASSLDIGVWTEAFFGQGTRLTVV.

This clone was observed many times. This chain uses TRBV9 with TRBJ2-5; a weak D match, TRBD2 (7 bases). Germline V CDR1 and CDR2: SGDLS, YYNGEE. The ends were cut back, 6 bases at V and 5 bases at J, with 17 bases in the middle. CDR3 length equals 14 residues. The CDR3 here is CASISRGAEETQYF. CDR3 sequence (DNA): TGTGCCAGCATCTCCCGGGGGGCCGAGGAGACCCAGTACTTC.

This chain uses TRBV2 with TRBJ1-1; D call uncertain. Germline-derived CDR1 and CDR2 are SNHLY and FYNNEI. This CDR3 region has 15 residues. Trimming shortened V by 0 bases and J by 0 bases, and 8 bases separated the two germline ends. CDR3 nucleotide sequence: TGTGCCAGCAGTGAAGCGCAGGTCTTGAACACTGAAGCTTTCTTT. It translates to CASSEAQVLNTEAFF. Together with reference TRBV2 and TRBJ1-1, the CDR3 gives the full variable domain: EPEVTQTPSHQVTQMGQEVILRCVPISNHLYFYWYRQILGQKVEFLVSFYNNEISEKSEIFDDQFSVERPDGSNFTLKIRSTKLEDSAMYFCASSEAQVLNTEAFFGQGTRLTVV.

The chain uses TRBV5-6 and TRBJ1-3, with a weak D call TRBD1 (5 bases). Germline CDR1 and CDR2: SGHDT and YYEEEE. The CDR3 runs 16 residues. Deletions cut 3 bases from V and 0 bases from J, with 13 bases between. The CDR3 DNA reads as TGTGCCAGCAGCTACAGGTCTTGGGGCTCTGGAAACACCATATATTTT. Amino acids: CASSYRSWGSGNTIYF.

The rearrangement joins TRBV29-1 to TRBJ1-3; TRBD1 agrees at 7 bases. This CDR3 is built from 15 residues. After removal of 6 bases from V and 0 bases from J, the junction contained 8 bases not matched to a gene. From germline, CDR1 is SQVTM and CDR2 ANQGSEA. DNA of the CDR3: TGCAGCGTCTCTGGGGGACAGCACTCTGGAAACACCATATATTTT. It codes for CSVSGGQHSGNTIYF.

This chain uses TRBV2 with TRBJ1-6, with D hard to call. The germline V and J ends were trimmed by 5 bases and 9 bases, with 8 bases remaining between them. The CDR3 runs to 12 residues. Germline CDR1 is SNHLY and CDR2 is FYNNEI. CDR3 in DNA: TGTGCCAGCAGTAGCCTTGTTTCACCCCTCCACTTT. It encodes CASSSLVSPLHF.

This chain connects TRBV19 to TRBJ2-7; perhaps TRBD1 as D (5 bases). This CDR3 has 11 residues. The germline CDR1 and CDR2 sequences are LNHDA and SQIVND (reference sequence). V was shortened by 7 bases and J by 3 bases, with 7 bases between the two germline ends. This chain's CDR3 is CASKGFYEQYF. The CDR3, as DNA: TGTGCCAGTAAGGGGTTCTACGAGCAGTACTTC.

Only a few counts were recorded for this clone. The chain uses TRBV27 and TRBJ1-3; D not certain. The ends were cut back, 3 bases at V and 0 bases at J, with 12 bases in the middle. Germline CDR1 reads MNHEY; CDR2 reads SMNVEV (reference sequence). The CDR3 contains 16 residues. CDR3 loop: CASSFGLPSSGNTIYF. The CDR3 nucleotides are TGTGCCAGCAGTTTCGGACTGCCGAGCTCTGGAAACACCATATATTTT.

To note about this clone: The junction does not match germline at one end; this may be a read error. This chain links TRBV7-9 with TRBJ2-7; possibly TRBD2 for D (6 bases). CDR3 length: 15 residues. CDR1 and CDR2 (germline): SEHNR, FQNEAQ (reference sequence). CDR3 in DNA: TGTGCCAGCAGCCCAGACCGCGGGGCGAACTTAGGAGTAGTCTTC. Translated: CASSPDRGANLGVVF.

This clone was recorded many times. The rearrangement links TRBV19 to TRBJ1-6; D remains unclear. Trimming took 6 bases from V and 3 from J, leaving 15 bases between them. Germline loops: CDR1 LNHDA, CDR2 SQIVND (reference sequence). The CDR3 loop spans 16 amino acids. Here the CDR3 reads CASRRTSGIYNSPLHF. CDR3 DNA sequence: TGTGCCAGTAGACGAACCTCCGGGATCTATAATTCACCCCTCCACTTT.

This chain links TRBV30 with TRBJ1-6; 10 bases are shared with TRBD1. V was pared by 5 bases and J by 9 bases, with 7 bases of the junction left unmatched. The CDR3 has 14 residues. Germline V gives CDR1 GTSNPN, CDR2 SVGIG (reference sequence). CDR3 DNA: TGTGCCTGGGACCGGGACAGGGGTTTTTCACCCCTCCACTTT. It codes for CAWDRDRGFSPLHF.